This TCR beta chain is drawn from a study of lymphopenia after photon versus proton radiotherapy. Study-level points and caveats: A bigger post-nadir fall in TCR diversity correlated inversely with survival time in deceased patients.

The CDR3 is 15 amino acids. The germline CDR1 and CDR2 sequences are SGHTA and FQGNSA. With 1 base removed from V and 0 bases from J, the gap between germline ends came to 6 bases. Comments on this clone: The antigen remains undetermined.

The protocol was immunoSEQ multiplex PCR, while the TCRdb copy is restricted to in-frame clones and leaves out a portion. The sample yields roughly 67,000 clones, approximately 91% seen once. The source material was peripheral blood, sampled from a patient treated with photon-based radiotherapy. The TCR originated in a woman in her seventies with pancreatic cancer. The V call is TRBV7-2, the J call TRBJ1-4; weak D call: TRBD1 (6 bases). CDR3 bases: TGTGCCAGCAGCTTAGGGGGGCCAACTAATGAAAAACTGTTTTTT. Its translation: CASSLGGPTNEKLFF.